These T cell receptor beta chains were read from a single sample in a study of T cells after yellow fever vaccination. TCRdb recomputed calls from the 5' RACE reads with MiXCR, one row per CDR3 protein. The sample yields approximately 510,000 distinct CDR3 sequences, 21% seen once. Sequencing used PBMCs, obtained about 21 days after the first yellow fever vaccination. Every receptor here comes from a man aged 18 to 30 who received the YFV17D yellow fever vaccine. The CDR3 runs from the conserved cysteine through the conserved F or W. The D gene is left open where the match is weak. Only some rows state a clone size, as once, few, many or a class for expanded clones.

clone size: -; D gene: -; V gene: TRBV29-1; J gene: TRBJ1-2; CDR3 DNA: TGCAGCGTTGATGGGCAAGACCGAGGCTACACCTTC; CDR3 protein: CSVDGQDRGYTF
clone size: -; D gene: -; V gene: TRBV5-6; J gene: TRBJ2-3; CDR3 DNA: TGTGCCAGCAGCTTCGGAGTACGGGCCGATACGCAGTATTTT; CDR3 protein: CASSFGVRADTQYF
clone size: few; D gene: -; V gene: TRBV5-4; J gene: TRBJ2-1; CDR3 DNA: TGTGCTACCCACTCCTACAATGAGCAGTTCTTC; CDR3 protein: CATHSYNEQFF
clone size: many; D gene: TRBD1; V gene: TRBV6-5; J gene: TRBJ1-1; CDR3 DNA: TGTGCCAGCAGTCCTGGACAGGCGACTGAAGCTTTCTTT; CDR3 protein: CASSPGQATEAFF
clone size: few; D gene: -; V gene: TRBV7-2; J gene: TRBJ2-1; CDR3 DNA: TGTGCCAGCGGCACACAGGGAAATCGGGGCAATGAGCAGTTCTTC; CDR3 protein: CASGTQGNRGNEQFF
clone size: -; D gene: TRBD1; V gene: TRBV5-1; J gene: TRBJ2-3; CDR3 DNA: TGCGCCAGCAGCCCACGTCGAGACAGGGACACAGATACGCAGTATTTT; CDR3 protein: CASSPRRDRDTDTQYF
clone size: -; D gene: -; V gene: TRBV5-1; J gene: TRBJ2-3; CDR3 DNA: TGCGCCAGCAGTTGGGGCGGGTGCACAGATACGCAGTATTTT; CDR3 protein: CASSWGGCTDTQYF
clone size: -; D gene: -; V gene: TRBV5-1; J gene: TRBJ2-6; CDR3 DNA: TGCGCCAGCAGCCTACGGGGGGGGGCCAACGTCCTGACTTTC; CDR3 protein: CASSLRGGANVLTF
clone size: few; D gene: -; V gene: TRBV7-9; J gene: TRBJ2-3; CDR3 DNA: TGTGCCAGCACCCAGCGGCTAGAGTCAGATACGCAGTATTTT; CDR3 protein: CASTQRLESDTQYF
clone size: few; D gene: -; V gene: TRBV4-1; J gene: TRBJ2-5; CDR3 DNA: TGCGCCAGCAGCCAAGTTACGGCGACAGAGACCCAGTACTTC; CDR3 protein: CASSQVTATETQYF
clone size: -; D gene: TRBD1; V gene: TRBV2; J gene: TRBJ1-2; CDR3 DNA: TGTGCCAGCAGTCCACAGGGGGCCGGTGGCTACACCTTC; CDR3 protein: CASSPQGAGGYTF
clone size: few; D gene: -; V gene: TRBV12-3/TRBV12-4; J gene: TRBJ1-1; CDR3 DNA: TGTGCCAGCACCCGGAGGGGTCTTGGAGCTTTCTTT; CDR3 protein: CASTRRGLGAFF
clone size: -; D gene: -; V gene: TRBV5-1; J gene: TRBJ2-3; CDR3 DNA: TGCGCCAGCACCTCCCTTAGCGGACGCTCCAGCACAGATACGCAGTATTTT; CDR3 protein: CASTSLSGRSSTDTQYF
clone size: many; D gene: -; V gene: TRBV7-2; J gene: TRBJ2-3; CDR3 DNA: TGTGCCAGCAGCTCCCAAGCCGGAGCGGGAGATACGCAGTATTTT; CDR3 protein: CASSSQAGAGDTQYF
clone size: many; D gene: -; V gene: TRBV5-1; J gene: TRBJ1-1; CDR3 DNA: TGCGCCAGCAGTAGTCAGGGGCCGGTGAACACTGAAGCTTTCTTT; CDR3 protein: CASSSQGPVNTEAFF
clone size: -; D gene: TRBD2; V gene: TRBV20-1; J gene: TRBJ2-1; CDR3 DNA: TGCAGTGCTAGCGGGGGGGCCGGAGGGTATGAGCAGTTCTTC; CDR3 protein: CSASGGAGGYEQFF
clone size: few; D gene: -; V gene: TRBV25-1; J gene: TRBJ2-3; CDR3 DNA: TGTGCCAGCAGTGAGGGGCAGGGTTACACAGATACGCAGTATTTT; CDR3 protein: CASSEGQGYTDTQYF
clone size: few; D gene: -; V gene: TRBV5-1; J gene: TRBJ2-2; CDR3 DNA: TGCGCCAGCAGAGAAAAGAGGAACACCGGGGAGCTGTTTTTT; CDR3 protein: CASREKRNTGELFF
clone size: few; D gene: -; V gene: TRBV15; J gene: TRBJ2-3; CDR3 DNA: TGTGCCACCAGCAGAGAAGACGATACGCAGTATTTT; CDR3 protein: CATSREDDTQYF
clone size: -; D gene: -; V gene: TRBV5-4; J gene: TRBJ2-7; CDR3 DNA: TGTGCCAGCAGCACGGGTCAAGTGGAGCAGTACTTC; CDR3 protein: CASSTGQVEQYF
clone size: -; D gene: -; V gene: TRBV5-1; J gene: TRBJ1-1; CDR3 DNA: TGCGCCAGCAGCTCCGGGTCGATGAACACTGAAGCTTTCTTT; CDR3 protein: CASSSGSMNTEAFF
clone size: few; D gene: -; V gene: TRBV18; J gene: TRBJ1-4; CDR3 DNA: TGTGCCAGCTCACCCTTCGAGACAACGGGGGAAAAACTGTTTTTT; CDR3 protein: CASSPFETTGEKLFF
clone size: few; D gene: -; V gene: TRBV4-3; J gene: TRBJ2-3; CDR3 DNA: TGCGCCAGCAGCCAAGACGGGACACCTTCCACAGATACGCAGTATTTT; CDR3 protein: CASSQDGTPSTDTQYF
clone size: few; D gene: -; V gene: TRBV2; J gene: TRBJ1-4; CDR3 DNA: TGTGCCAGCAAAACGACAGTGCAAGCTAATGAAAAACTGTTTTTT; CDR3 protein: CASKTTVQANEKLFF
clone size: many; D gene: -; V gene: TRBV6-5; J gene: TRBJ2-7; CDR3 DNA: TGTGCCAGCAGTTACTCCCCCGGACCGGCTGAACACTACGAGCAGTACTTC; CDR3 protein: CASSYSPGPAEHYEQYF
clone size: -; D gene: -; V gene: TRBV10-3; J gene: TRBJ1-3; CDR3 DNA: TGTGCCTTGCTAGCTGGAAACACCATATATTTT; CDR3 protein: CALLAGNTIYF
clone size: -; D gene: TRBD2; V gene: TRBV20-1; J gene: TRBJ2-1; CDR3 DNA: TGCAGTGCTAGAGACCCAACACTAGCGGGGGGGACACGTGAGCAGTTCTTC; CDR3 protein: CSARDPTLAGGTREQFF
clone size: many; D gene: -; V gene: TRBV4-2; J gene: TRBJ2-5; CDR3 DNA: TGTGCCAGCAGCCCCTCGATGGGGTCTACAGAGACCCAGTACTTC; CDR3 protein: CASSPSMGSTETQYF
clone size: many; D gene: -; V gene: TRBV5-1; J gene: TRBJ1-1; CDR3 DNA: TGCGCCAGCAGCGTCATTGAAAACACTGAAGCTTTCTTT; CDR3 protein: CASSVIENTEAFF
clone size: few; D gene: -; V gene: TRBV4-2; J gene: TRBJ1-5; CDR3 DNA: TGTGCCAGCAGCCAGGGGACACTGGGCAATCAGCCCCAGCATTTT; CDR3 protein: CASSQGTLGNQPQHF
clone size: few; D gene: -; V gene: TRBV5-1; J gene: TRBJ2-4; CDR3 DNA: TGCGCCAGCAGCTTGGAGGTGTCGGGGCAAAACATTCAGTACTTC; CDR3 protein: CASSLEVSGQNIQYF
clone size: -; D gene: -; V gene: TRBV27; J gene: TRBJ2-7; CDR3 DNA: TGTGCCAGCAGTTTCGTCAGGGGCCACGAGCAGTACTTC; CDR3 protein: CASSFVRGHEQYF
clone size: few; D gene: TRBD2; V gene: TRBV10-1; J gene: TRBJ2-5; CDR3 DNA: TGCGCCAGCAGTGACACCCCAGCGGGGGTAAAAGAGACCCAGTACTTC; CDR3 protein: CASSDTPAGVKETQYF
clone size: -; D gene: TRBD2; V gene: TRBV7-3; J gene: TRBJ2-2; CDR3 DNA: TGTGCCAGCAGCTTAGGGGCGGGGGGCCCCGGGGAGCTGTTTTTT; CDR3 protein: CASSLGAGGPGELFF
clone size: -; D gene: -; V gene: TRBV27; J gene: TRBJ2-7; CDR3 DNA: TGTGCCAGCCGACCAGGGGGGGGGTACGAGCAGTACTTC; CDR3 protein: CASRPGGGYEQYF
clone size: -; D gene: -; V gene: TRBV30; J gene: TRBJ2-2; CDR3 DNA: TGTGCCTGGAGGGTCCCCGCGGGGAACACCGGGGAGCTGTTTTTT; CDR3 protein: CAWRVPAGNTGELFF
clone size: -; D gene: -; V gene: TRBV18; J gene: TRBJ1-1; CDR3 DNA: TGTGCCAGCTCACCATATCCGACCATGAACACTGAAGCTTTCTTT; CDR3 protein: CASSPYPTMNTEAFF
clone size: few; D gene: TRBD2; V gene: TRBV5-1; J gene: TRBJ2-3; CDR3 DNA: TGCGCCAGCAGCTCCTCGACTAGCGGGGCCACAGATACGCAGTATTTT; CDR3 protein: CASSSSTSGATDTQYF
clone size: few; D gene: -; V gene: TRBV6-1; J gene: TRBJ2-2; CDR3 DNA: TGTGCCAGTTCAGATTACGGGGCCCTGAACACCGGGGAGCTGTTTTTT; CDR3 protein: CASSDYGALNTGELFF
clone size: -; D gene: TRBD2; V gene: TRBV7-2; J gene: TRBJ2-5; CDR3 DNA: TGTGCCAGCAGCTTAGCTTGGACTAGCGGGGGGGGAAACCAGTACTTC; CDR3 protein: CASSLAWTSGGGNQYF
clone size: many; D gene: -; V gene: TRBV4-3; J gene: TRBJ2-2; CDR3 DNA: TGCGCCAGCAGCCAAGATCCCCCCTCGGGGCGGGTCACCGGGGAGCTGTTTTTT; CDR3 protein: CASSQDPPSGRVTGELFF
clone size: -; D gene: -; V gene: TRBV19; J gene: TRBJ2-3; CDR3 DNA: TGTGCCAGTAGTCCGGGACTCTACACAGATACGCAGTATTTT; CDR3 protein: CASSPGLYTDTQYF
clone size: few; D gene: -; V gene: TRBV7-2; J gene: TRBJ2-2; CDR3 DNA: TGTGCCATCGCCACTAGCCTAAACACCGGGGAGCTGTTTTTT; CDR3 protein: CAIATSLNTGELFF
clone size: -; D gene: TRBD2; V gene: TRBV12-3/TRBV12-4; J gene: TRBJ2-5; CDR3 DNA: TGTGCCAGCAGAAGATCCCCGGGGGGAGAGACCCAGTACTTC; CDR3 protein: CASRRSPGGETQYF
clone size: few; D gene: -; V gene: TRBV7-6; J gene: TRBJ1-1; CDR3 DNA: TGTGCCAGCAGCAGACGCTTATCCCCCACTGAAGCTTTCTTT; CDR3 protein: CASSRRLSPTEAFF
clone size: -; D gene: -; V gene: TRBV5-1; J gene: TRBJ2-6; CDR3 DNA: TGCGCCAGCAGCTCAACAGGGCCTGGGGCCAACGTCCTGACTTTC; CDR3 protein: CASSSTGPGANVLTF
clone size: -; D gene: -; V gene: TRBV10-3; J gene: TRBJ2-1; CDR3 DNA: TGTGCCACCCCCGACAGAGCATACAATGAGCAGTTCTTC; CDR3 protein: CATPDRAYNEQFF
clone size: few; D gene: -; V gene: TRBV7-9; J gene: TRBJ2-3; CDR3 DNA: TGTGCCAGCAGCTTCCGGCAGGGCGCAGATACGCAGTATTTT; CDR3 protein: CASSFRQGADTQYF
clone size: -; D gene: -; V gene: TRBV11-1; J gene: TRBJ2-6; CDR3 DNA: TGTGCCAGCAAGTCATTAGCCTCCCTAGCTGGGGCCAACGTCCTGACTTTC; CDR3 protein: CASKSLASLAGANVLTF
clone size: -; D gene: -; V gene: TRBV11-2; J gene: TRBJ2-5; CDR3 DNA: TGTGCCAGCAGGGGGGCAGACTCAGGGACCCAGTACTTC; CDR3 protein: CASRGADSGTQYF
clone size: few; D gene: -; V gene: TRBV6-2/TRBV6-3; J gene: TRBJ1-6; CDR3 DNA: TGTGCCAGCAGTTACCCCGACGACCGTAGCTCCTATAATTCACCCCTCCACTTT; CDR3 protein: CASSYPDDRSSYNSPLHF
clone size: few; D gene: -; V gene: TRBV20-1; J gene: TRBJ1-1; CDR3 DNA: TGCAGTGCTGATACGTCCGGGACATTAGTGAACACTGAAGCTTTCTTT; CDR3 protein: CSADTSGTLVNTEAFF